These 25 T cell receptor beta chains came from one sample sequenced in a study of neurological immune-mediated disorders. A single record per CDR3 protein comes from TCRdb applying MiXCR to the 5' RACE reads. The sample records about 50,000 distinct CDR3 sequences, about 15% being singletons. The sample consisted of PBMCs. All receptors come from a man in his fifties or sixties in good health.

Many counts were recorded for this clonotype. CDR3 sequence reads: CASRLGQGETEAFF. DNA for the CDR3: TGCGCCAGCAGGCTAGGACAGGGAGAAACTGAAGCTTTCTTT. The chain carries TRBV5-1 and TRBJ1-1, with TRBD1 identical over 8 bases. The CDR3 has 14 residues. V shed 5 bases, J shed 5 bases, and the junction held 8 bases outside the gene matches. The V gene's germline CDR1 is SGHRS and CDR2 YFSETQ.

This clonotype was seen many times. The rearrangement links TRBV5-1 to TRBJ1-1, with D tentatively TRBD1 (6 bases). V dropped 1 base and J dropped 4 bases, with 14 bases sitting between them. Germline assignment: CDR1 SGHRS and CDR2 YFSETQ. The CDR3 totals 15 residues. CDR3 sequence: CASSLLGGLGTEAFF. The CDR3 DNA is TGCGCCAGCAGCTTGTTAGGGGGGCTGGGCACTGAAGCTTTCTTT. The full variable domain, with the rest looked up from reference TRBV5-1 and TRBJ1-1, is KAGVTQTPRYLIKTRGQQVTLSCSPISGHRSVSWYQQTPGQGLQFLFEYFSETQRNKGNFPGRFSGRQFSNSRSEMNVSTLELGDSALYLCASSLLGGLGTEAFFGQGTRLTVV.

To note about this clonotype: This may be a read error, as it is one base from a much larger clone. The conserved closing phenylalanine or tryptophan is absent in this CDR3, likely reflecting a read error. J is TRBJ2-1 and V is TRBV5-1; 10 bases fit TRBD2. The germline CDR1 and CDR2 sequences are SGHRS and YFSETQ. With 0 bases clipped from V and 8 bases from J, the junction kept 5 bases outside the gene matches. This CDR3 has 15 residues. CDR3 residues: CASSLVPSGSHEQFC. The DNA for the CDR3 is TGCGCCAGCAGCTTGGTTCCTAGCGGGAGTCATGAGCAGTTCTGC.

This rearrangement joins TRBV20-1 to TRBJ1-6; no definite D call. CDR1 and CDR2 (germline): DFQATT, SNEGSKA (reference sequence). There are 14 residues in the CDR3. Trimming left V 6 bases short and J 7 bases short, with 16 bases between. In DNA, the CDR3 is TGCAGTGCCCACTACCTTGACCAGAATTCACCCCTCCACTTT. Translated: CSAHYLDQNSPLHF.

This clonotype showed up many times. The rearrangement links TRBV29-1 to TRBJ1-1, with TRBD1 matching 7 bases. Unmatched junction bases numbered 4, after V lost 5 bases and J lost 1 base. The length of the CDR3 is 13 residues. Germline-derived CDR1 and CDR2 are SQVTM and ANQGSEA. The CDR3 region has the DNA TGCAGCGTTCGACAGGGTGGGAACACTGAAGCTTTCTTT. Residues: CSVRQGGNTEAFF.

In this sample, this clonotype turned up many times. The chain carries TRBV12-3 or TRBV12-4 and TRBJ2-7, with D possibly being TRBD2 (6 bases). This CDR3 has 13 amino acids. Trimming pared 3 bases from V and 4 bases from J, leaving 10 bases between. CDR3 nucleotide sequence: TGTGCCAGCAGTTTGACTGCGGGGTACGAGCAGTACTTC. It is translated as CASSLTAGYEQYF.

Many counts were recorded for this clonotype. The CDR3 sequence: CASSLGHMNTEAFF. Written as DNA, the CDR3 is TGCGCCAGCAGCTTGGGACACATGAACACTGAAGCTTTCTTT. The chain is built from TRBV5-1 and TRBJ1-1, with unresolved D. The length of the CDR3 is 14 residues. Deletions cut 0 bases from V and 0 bases from J, with 6 bases between. Germline V gives CDR1 SGHRS, CDR2 YFSETQ.

This clonotype was picked up many times. This chain connects TRBV18 to TRBJ2-1, with TRBD2 matching over 11 bases. This CDR3 has 16 residues. V shed 3 bases and J 4 bases; nucleotides not matched to a gene: 5. From germline, CDR1 is KGHSH and CDR2 LQKENI. The CDR3 bases are TGTGCCAGCTCACCGCTCGGGACTAGCGGTTACAATGAGCAGTTCTTC. Translated, it gives CASSPLGTSGYNEQFF.

In this sample, this clonotype turned up many times. CDR3 in amino acids: CASSLGGAGGGNEQFF. CDR3 DNA: TGTGCCAGCAGCTTAGGAGGGGCGGGAGGGGGTAATGAGCAGTTCTTC. This chain links TRBV7-9 with TRBJ2-1; 9 bases agree with TRBD2. V dropped 1 base and J dropped 7; count of bases not matched to a gene: 8. CDR1 is SEHNR and CDR2 is FQNEAQ in the germline V gene (reference sequence). The CDR3 totals 16 residues.

The V gene is TRBV27, the J gene TRBJ2-7; D is uncertain. Trimming stripped 5 bases from V and 0 bases from J, with 8 bases between. The CDR3 extends over 13 amino acids. Germline V gene sequence: CDR1 MNHEY, CDR2 SMNVEV (reference sequence). The CDR3 sequence: CASSPHPSYEQYF. The DNA for the CDR3 is TGTGCCAGCAGTCCCCATCCCTCCTACGAGCAGTACTTC.

This clonotype has at least ten counts. The genes are TRBV5-1 and TRBJ2-1; D is undetermined. The CDR3 covers 13 residues. The germline V and J ends were trimmed by 3 bases and 7 bases, with 11 bases remaining between them. From germline, CDR1 is SGHRS and CDR2 YFSETQ. The CDR3 region has the DNA TGCGCCAGCAGCTCGTCGGCTGGAAATGAGCAGTTCTTC. Residues: CASSSSAGNEQFF.

Sample share makes this clonotype medium-sized (0.01 to 0.1%). The chain combines TRBV12-3 or TRBV12-4 with TRBJ2-3; 12 bases are shared with TRBD2. J was trimmed by 0 bases and V by 5 bases; bases with no gene match: 3. There are 16 residues in the CDR3. The CDR3 protein is CASSTTSGGSTDTQYF. Here the CDR3 DNA reads TGTGCCAGCAGTACAACTAGCGGGGGGAGCACAGATACGCAGTATTTT.

On this clonotype itself: Being one base from a much bigger clone, this may be a read error. The rearrangement links TRBV7-3 to TRBJ2-7; 16 nucleotides match TRBD2. Germline CDR1 is SGHTA and CDR2 is FQGTGA. Germline trimming cut 4 bases from V and 7 bases from J; bases unmatched to any gene: 7. The CDR3 length is 16 residues. CDR3 in amino acids: CASSSGLAGGRLEQYF. CDR3 coding DNA: TGTGCCAGCAGCTCGGGACTAGCGGGAGGGCGGCTTGAGCAGTACTTC.

This clonotype appeared many times. This chain joins TRBV9 and TRBJ2-7; 14 bases are shared with TRBD2. The CDR3 covers 17 residues. Trimming cost V 7 bases and J 2 bases; bases outside gene matches: 11. The germline V gene has CDR1 SGDLS and CDR2 YYNGEE. In DNA, the CDR3 is TGTGCCAGCGTGGGACTAGCGGGAGCTCCGAGTCCCTACGAGCAGTACTTC. Protein: CASVGLAGAPSPYEQYF.

This clonotype was seen many times. This sequence joins TRBV2 and TRBJ1-4; D might be TRBD1 (5 bases). Germline CDR1 is SNHLY and CDR2 is FYNNEI. The CDR3 loop spans 14 amino acids. Trimming pared 6 bases from V and 5 bases from J, leaving 13 bases between. The CDR3 loop is CASRLGRTNEKLFF. The CDR3 DNA follows: TGTGCCAGCAGGCTAGGACGGACAAATGAAAAACTGTTTTTT.

The table lists this clonotype with many counts. V and J are TRBV20-1 and TRBJ2-7; possible D gene TRBD2, 6 bases. Per germline, CDR1 DFQATT and CDR2 SNEGSKA (reference sequence). This CDR3 spans 14 amino acids. V was clipped by 3 bases and J by 7 bases, with 19 bases between them. The CDR3 DNA reads TGCAGTGCTAGTTCGCGGGACCTACCTTGGGAGCAGTACTTC. Its translation is CSASSRDLPWEQYF.

V and J are TRBV5-1 and TRBJ2-5; tentatively, D is TRBD2 (5 bases). CDR3 length equals 15 residues. Trimming removed 0 bases from V and 5 bases from J, with 14 bases in between. Germline CDR1 SGHRS, CDR2 YFSETQ. CDR3 sequence: CASSLGPGMEETQYF. Written as DNA, the CDR3 is TGCGCCAGCAGCTTGGGGCCGGGGATGGAGGAGACCCAGTACTTC.

Ten or more counts support this clonotype. The chain couples TRBV24-1 to TRBJ2-1; 7 positions agree with TRBD1. The trim removed 3 bases at V and 5 bases at J, leaving 9 bases unmatched. The length of the CDR3 is 16 residues. Per the germline V gene, CDR1 is KGHDR and CDR2 is SFDVKD. The CDR3 nucleotides are TGTGCCACCAGTGATCCCACAGGGGCAGCCCACAATGAGCAGTTCTTC. Its protein is CATSDPTGAAHNEQFF.

This clonotype was detected ten times or more. This sequence joins TRBV7-2 and TRBJ2-2; 13 bases are shared with TRBD2. Per the germline V gene, CDR1 is SGHTA and CDR2 is FQGNSA. The CDR3 totals 16 residues. The J segment lost 5 bases and the V segment lost 6 bases, leaving 6 bases of the junction unmatched. The CDR3 nucleotides read TGTGCCAGCAGACAAACTAGCGGGAGGGGTACCGGGGAGCTGTTTTTT. It translates to CASRQTSGRGTGELFF.

This clonotype was counted between two and nine times. This CDR3 reads CASSRLQGANNEQFF. CDR3 nucleotides: TGCGCCAGCAGCCGGTTACAGGGGGCGAACAATGAGCAGTTCTTC. The gene calls are TRBV5-1 and TRBJ2-1, with TRBD1 matching over 9 bases. This CDR3 comprises 15 residues. Trimming cost V 4 bases and J 5 bases; bases outside gene matches: 7. CDR1 SGHRS and CDR2 YFSETQ come from the germline V gene.

At least ten counts were recorded for this clonotype. V usage is TRBV20-1 and J usage is TRBJ2-1; 8 bases are a match to TRBD2. This CDR3 has 13 residues. Germline CDR1 and CDR2: DFQATT and SNEGSKA (reference sequence). With 3 bases clipped from V and 9 bases from J, the junction kept 7 bases outside the gene matches. In DNA form, the CDR3 reads TGCAGTGCTAGCGGGAGGGCCGGGCGTGAGCAGTTCTTC. It encodes CSASGRAGREQFF.

This clonotype was observed at least ten times. Here the CDR3 reads CASSLSGRAWDEQFF. For the CDR3, the DNA is TGTGCCAGCAGTTTAAGCGGGAGGGCCTGGGATGAGCAGTTCTTC. V usage is TRBV28 and J usage is TRBJ2-1; 10 bases are a match to TRBD2. V gave up 2 bases and J gave up 8 bases; unmatched junction bases: 6. In germline, CDR1 is MDHEN, CDR2 SYDVKM. This CDR3 has 15 amino acids.

This clonotype was picked up many times. The chain uses TRBV10-2 and TRBJ2-7; 8 nucleotides line up with TRBD1. From germline, CDR1 is WSHSY and CDR2 SAAADI. J was trimmed by 0 bases and V by 8 bases; bases with no gene match: 3. The length of the CDR3 is 13 residues. This chain's CDR3 is CASRDRSSYEQYF. DNA for the CDR3: TGCGCCAGCCGGGACAGGAGCTCCTACGAGCAGTACTTC.

In regard to this clonotype: A much larger clonotype is one base distant, so this may be a read error. The genes are TRBV7-2 and TRBJ1-4; D gene ambiguous. Deletions cut 5 bases from V and 2 bases from J, with 6 bases between. Germline V lookup: CDR1 SGHTA, CDR2 FQGNSA. CDR3 length equals 13 residues. In DNA, the CDR3 is TGTGCCAGCAGCCCCCATACTAATGAAAAACTGTTTTTT. Protein: CASSPHTNEKLFF.

This clonotype was detected ten times or more. This chain's CDR3 is CASSLIAGETYGYTF. CDR3 in DNA: TGCGCCAGCAGCTTGATCGCAGGTGAAACCTATGGCTACACCTTC. The chain recombines TRBV5-1 with TRBJ1-2; D call uncertain. V was clipped by 1 base and J by 4 bases, with 14 bases between them. This CDR3 is 15 amino acids long. Germline loops: CDR1 SGHRS, CDR2 YFSETQ.